The 19 T cell receptor beta chains below come from one sample, sequenced in a study of PD-L1 blockade in urothelial cancer. Described time point: peripheral blood 6 weeks after treatment start. Sequenced by immunoSEQ multiplex PCR; TCRdb stores in-frame clones only, minus some. The sample records 100,000 to 150,000 clones, more than 70% being singletons. Sequenced here: PBMCs, sampled around atezolizumab (anti-PD-L1) treatment. The receptor set was obtained from a man aged 45-65 years with urothelial cancer.

This sequence joins TRBV18 and TRBJ2-1; TRBD1 matches 9 bases. The germline gives CDR1 KGHSH, CDR2 LQKENI. The CDR3 is 16 amino acids. Losses at the gene ends were 0 bases for V and 6 bases for J; bases not matched to a gene: 6. This CDR3 is CASSPPSQGAGNEQFF. As DNA, the CDR3 is TGTGCCAGCTCACCACCTTCACAGGGGGCAGGCAATGAGCAGTTCTTC.

This chain uses TRBV7-2 with TRBJ2-1; perhaps TRBD1 as D (6 bases). The CDR3 sequence is 15 residues long. V shed 6 bases and J shed 0 bases, with 12 bases lying between them. Germline assignment: CDR1 SGHTA and CDR2 FQGNSA. CDR3 amino acids: CASSSGRGSYNEQFF. The CDR3 region has the DNA TGTGCCAGCAGTTCCGGCAGGGGCTCCTACAATGAGCAGTTCTTC. The full variable domain, completed using reference TRBV7-2 and TRBJ2-1, is GAGVSQSPSNKVTEKGKDVELRCDPISGHTALYWYRQSLGQGLEFLIYFQGNSAPDKSGLPSDRFSAERTGGSVSTLTIQRTQQEDSAVYLCASSSGRGSYNEQFFGPGTRLTVL.

The V gene is TRBV7-2, the J gene TRBJ1-1; unclear D gene. The CDR3 loop spans 14 amino acids. Trimming shortened V by 1 base and J by 4 bases, and 10 bases separated the two germline ends. Germline V gene data show CDR1 as SGHTA and CDR2 as FQGNSA. The CDR3 DNA reads TGTGCCAGCAGCTTAGAAGGTACAGTCACTGAAGCTTTCTTT. This encodes CASSLEGTVTEAFF. The variable domain in full, completed from reference TRBV7-2 and TRBJ1-1, reads GAGVSQSPSNKVTEKGKDVELRCDPISGHTALYWYRQSLGQGLEFLIYFQGNSAPDKSGLPSDRFSAERTGGSVSTLTIQRTQQEDSAVYLCASSLEGTVTEAFFGQGTRLTVV.

The gene calls are TRBV4-1 and TRBJ2-5, with a tentative D call TRBD1 (5 bases). The CDR3 runs to 14 residues. Germline V gene sequence: CDR1 MGHRA, CDR2 YSYEKL. V lost 1 base, J lost 5 bases, and 11 bases lay in between. DNA for the CDR3: TGCGCCAGCAGCCAAGGGCAGGGAAGGGAGACCCAGTACTTC. Its translation: CASSQGQGRETQYF.

The chain employs TRBV19 and TRBJ1-2; 9 nucleotides agree with TRBD1. J gave up 7 bases and V 3 bases, and 9 bases lay outside the gene matches. The CDR3 length is 15 residues. Germline CDR1 and CDR2: LNHDA and SQIVND (reference sequence). The CDR3 DNA reads as TGTGCCAGTAGTATCCACCAACAGGGGGCCCGTGGCTACACCTTC. This translates into CASSIHQQGARGYTF.

This clone showed up just once. V gene TRBV7-2 combines with J gene TRBJ2-1; 11 positions match TRBD2. This CDR3 has 18 residues. After removal of 5 bases from V and 9 bases from J, the junction contained 18 bases not matched to a gene. Germline V lookup: CDR1 SGHTA, CDR2 FQGNSA. CDR3 in DNA: TGTGCCAGCAGCCAGACCCGTCCACTAGCGGGAGCGCGGGTTGAGCAGTTCTTC. Its protein is CASSQTRPLAGARVEQFF.

J is TRBJ2-7 and V is TRBV7-9; 9 positions match TRBD1. V gave up 5 bases and J gave up 0 bases; unmatched junction bases: 8. This CDR3 spans 16 amino acids. Germline-derived CDR1 and CDR2 are SEHNR and FQNEAQ (reference sequence). In nucleotides, the CDR3 is TGTGCCAGCAGCAATAGACAGGGGGGGGACTCCTACGAGCAGTACTTC. It encodes CASSNRQGGDSYEQYF.

V usage is TRBV28 and J usage is TRBJ1-4; TRBD1 agrees at 8 bases. Germline V gene sequence: CDR1 MDHEN, CDR2 SYDVKM. Trimming at V came to 6 bases and at J to 8 bases, leaving 8 bases not matched to a gene. The CDR3 contains 14 residues. The CDR3 DNA sequence: TGTGCCAGCAGCAGGTCAGGGGGCGCCGAAAAACTGTTTTTT. As protein: CASSRSGGAEKLFF.

This clone was counted once. This chain links TRBV15 with TRBJ2-3; 9 bases map to TRBD2. J lost 4 bases, V lost 3 bases, and 5 bases had no gene match. Germline CDR1 reads LNHNV; CDR2 reads YYDKDF (reference sequence). The CDR3 totals 15 residues. The CDR3 sequence is CATSRMREGPDTQYF. The DNA of the CDR3 is TGTGCCACCAGCAGGATGCGGGAGGGGCCAGATACGCAGTATTTT.

CDR3 in DNA: TGTGCCAGCAGCCCTACCGGGACAGGGTATTCCACAGATACGCAGTATTTT. This translates into CASSPTGTGYSTDTQYF. This chain joins TRBV9 and TRBJ2-3; 9 positions agree with TRBD1. The CDR3 sequence is 17 residues long. Germline trimming cut 4 bases from V and 2 bases from J; bases unmatched to any gene: 11. Germline assignment: CDR1 SGDLS and CDR2 YYNGEE.

The V call is TRBV4-2, the J call TRBJ2-7; 11 nucleotides agree with TRBD2. V was pared by 5 bases and J by 7 bases, with 10 bases of the junction left unmatched. Looked up from germline, CDR1 is LGHNA and CDR2 is YNFKEQ. This CDR3 region has 15 residues. In DNA form, the CDR3 reads TGTGCCAGCAGCAGGGTAGCGGGAGGGCCGGATGAGCAGTACTTC. Residues: CASSRVAGGPDEQYF.

The rearrangement uses TRBV18 and TRBJ2-7; TRBD1 aligns across 7 bases. The CDR3 contains 13 residues. V shed 4 bases, J shed 3 bases, and the junction held 3 bases outside the gene matches. From germline, CDR1 is KGHSH and CDR2 LQKENI. The CDR3: CASSQGTDYEQYF. As DNA, the CDR3 is TGTGCCAGCTCACAGGGGACAGACTACGAGCAGTACTTC.

The chain uses TRBV15 and TRBJ1-4; D gene uncertain. The CDR3 covers 14 residues. V was clipped by 7 bases and J by 3 bases, with 12 bases between them. Germline V lookup: CDR1 LNHNV, CDR2 YYDKDF (reference sequence). The CDR3 sequence: CATKSSPANEKLFF. Written as DNA, the CDR3 is TGTGCCACCAAATCTTCCCCAGCTAATGAAAAACTGTTTTTT.

The chain combines TRBV10-3 with TRBJ2-3; 8 positions match TRBD1. The CDR3 covers 14 residues. The ends lost 10 bases at V and 0 bases at J; junction bases unmatched: 6. Germline-derived CDR1 and CDR2 are ENHRY and SYGVKD. CDR3 bases: TGTGCCACAAGACAGGGGCCTAGCACAGATACGCAGTATTTT. Translation: CATRQGPSTDTQYF.

The genes are TRBV5-6 and TRBJ1-2; 10 bases match TRBD1. The germline CDR1 and CDR2 sequences are SGHDT and YYEEEE. The CDR3 contains 15 residues. V dropped 4 bases and J dropped 8; count of bases not matched to a gene: 11. CDR3 protein: CASSRPGQGFEGYTF. Here the CDR3 DNA reads TGTGCCAGCAGCCGCCCGGGACAGGGGTTTGAGGGCTACACCTTC. Full variable domain (missing parts from reference TRBV5-6 and TRBJ1-2): DAGVTQSPTHLIKTRGQQVTLRCSPKSGHDTVSWYQQALGQGPQFIFQYYEEEERQRGNFPDRFSGHQFPNYSSELNVNALLLGDSALYLCASSRPGQGFEGYTFGSGTRLTVV.

The J gene is TRBJ2-1, the V gene TRBV9, with 13 bases lining up with TRBD2. CDR3 length: 15 residues. V lost 4 bases to trimming and J lost 8 bases; unmatched junction nucleotides: 6. Germline lookup yields CDR1 SGDLS and CDR2 YYNGEE. The DNA for the CDR3 is TGTGCCAGCAGCCTACGACTAGCGGGAGGAGATGAGCAGTTCTTC. Translation gives CASSLRLAGGDEQFF.

The gene calls are TRBV7-9 and TRBJ1-4; tentative D call: TRBD1 (6 bases). The CDR3 spans 15 residues. Germline V CDR1 and CDR2: SEHNR, FQNEAQ (reference sequence). The ends were cut back, 1 base at V and 4 bases at J, with 10 bases in the middle. CDR3 bases: TGTGCCAGCAGCTTAGTACAGGGAATTAATGAAAAACTGTTTTTT. It translates to CASSLVQGINEKLFF.

The chain carries TRBV15 and TRBJ2-7; D may be TRBD2 (5 bases). The length of the CDR3 is 14 residues. Germline CDR1 is LNHNV and CDR2 is YYDKDF (reference sequence). Trimming stripped 0 bases from V and 6 bases from J, with 12 bases between. The CDR3 loop reads CATSRDRAGGEQYF. Written as DNA, the CDR3 is TGTGCCACCAGCAGAGATAGGGCAGGAGGCGAGCAGTACTTC.

This clone was seen once. This chain joins TRBV30 and TRBJ2-1, with a possible D match to TRBD2 (5 bases). Trimming left V 2 bases short and J 5 bases short, with 19 bases between. CDR1 and CDR2 from the germline V gene are GTSNPN and SVGIG (reference sequence). The CDR3 loop spans 16 amino acids. The CDR3 protein is CAWSRFGGPLNNEQFF. In DNA form, the CDR3 reads TGTGCCTGGAGTCGTTTTGGCGGGCCGTTAAACAATGAGCAGTTCTTC.